These T cell receptor beta chains were read from a single sample in a study of CD4 T cell repertoires in COVID-19. Sequencing was performed with immunoSEQ multiplex PCR; in TCRdb, only in-frame clones are kept and a portion is missing. Of 70,000 to 95,000 clones in the sample, about four fifths are singletons; the top ten hold over 0.45%. The material sequenced was CD4+ T cells from peripheral blood, taken after recovery from COVID-19. These receptors originate from a human donor who had COVID-19. CDR3s include the opening cysteine and the closing phenylalanine or tryptophan. The D gene is left open where the match is weak. Only some rows state a clone size, as once, few, many or a class for expanded clones.

TRBJ2-7	-	-	TRBV5-6	TGTGCCAGCAGCTTGGAACAGAAAGGCTCCTACGAGCAGTACTTC	CASSLEQKGSYEQYF
TRBJ1-3	once	-	TRBV4-1	TGCGCCAGCAGCCAAGCTGTATCAGGGGTACCTGGAAACACCATATATTTT	CASSQAVSGVPGNTIYF
TRBJ2-1	-	-	TRBV6-5	TGTGCCAGCACCATAACCTACACGGACAATGAGCAGTTCTTC	CASTITYTDNEQFF
TRBJ2-6	-	-	TRBV9	TGTGCCAGCGGACCAAGGAAGGCGGGAGGGGCCAACGTCCTGACTTTC	CASGPRKAGGANVLTF
TRBJ2-1	-	TRBD2	TRBV14	TGTGCCAGCAGCCAAGCAAGGACTAGCGTCGACAATGAGCAGTTCTTC	CASSQARTSVDNEQFF
TRBJ2-3	-	TRBD2	TRBV7-3	TGTGCCAGCAGCTTAATGGTAGCGGGGGGATCAGATACGCAGTATTTT	CASSLMVAGGSDTQYF
TRBJ2-3	-	TRBD2	TRBV18	TGTGCCAGCTCACCGGGGGGGTCCCCGGATACGCAGTATTTT	CASSPGGSPDTQYF
TRBJ1-1	-	-	TRBV14	TGTGCCAGCAGCTTGATGGGATTCGGGAACACTGAAGCTTTCTTT	CASSLMGFGNTEAFF
TRBJ1-1	once	TRBD1	TRBV28	TGTGCCAGCAGACAAACTTCAGGGGGACAGCGCACTGAAGCTTTCTTT	CASRQTSGGQRTEAFF
TRBJ2-5	-	-	TRBV5-1	TGCGCCAGCACCCCGGGACTTCAAGAGACCCAGTACTTC	CASTPGLQETQYF
TRBJ1-2	-	TRBD1	TRBV14	TGTGCCAGCAGTCCACAGGGGGCGATTAACTATGGCTACACCTTC	CASSPQGAINYGYTF
TRBJ2-1	once	-	TRBV7-2	TGTGCCAGCAGCCGCAACCCCGGCTACAATGAGCAGTTCTTC	CASSRNPGYNEQFF
TRBJ2-7	-	TRBD2	TRBV2	TGTGCCAGCAATAGGGCTAGCGGGGGGTCACGGGAGCAGTACTTC	CASNRASGGSREQYF
TRBJ1-6	-	-	TRBV6-5	TGTGCCAGCACCAAGGGGACCGAGTATAATTCACCCCTCCACTTT	CASTKGTEYNSPLHF
TRBJ1-2	-	-	TRBV5-1	TGCGCCAGCAGCTTGGACGGAACCGATAACTATGGCTACACCTTC	CASSLDGTDNYGYTF
TRBJ2-3	-	TRBD2	TRBV3-1/TRBV3-2	TGTGCCTCCTCCCCGGGTAGCGGGGGGACCTACACAGATACGCAGTATTTT	CASSPGSGGTYTDTQYF
TRBJ1-1	-	-	TRBV30	TGTGCCTGGAGTCCCCAAGCTTTCTTT	CAWSPQAFF
TRBJ2-4	-	-	TRBV18	TGTGCCAGCTCAGCTAAGGTGGCCCAAAACATTCAGTACTTC	CASSAKVAQNIQYF
TRBJ2-7	once	-	TRBV5-4	TGTGCCAGCAGCCCGCCCATGCCCTACGAGCAGTACTTC	CASSPPMPYEQYF
TRBJ2-1	-	TRBD2	TRBV20-1	TGCAGTGCTAGTCGCAGCGGGAGCCCCTACAATGAGCAGTTCTTC	CSASRSGSPYNEQFF
TRBJ2-5	-	TRBD1	TRBV5-3	TGTGCCAGAAGCGGGGACAGGCCTCAAGAGACCCAGTACTTC	CARSGDRPQETQYF
TRBJ2-4	-	-	TRBV18	TGTGCCAGCTCCCGCGGGGCAGGGTTCCAAAACATTCAGTACTTC	CASSRGAGFQNIQYF
TRBJ2-7	-	TRBD2	TRBV3-1/TRBV3-2	TGTGCCAGCAGCCGTAATCCTCATACTAGCGGGAGTAAGCAGTACTTC	CASSRNPHTSGSKQYF
TRBJ2-5	-	-	TRBV18	TGTGCCAGCTCACCACTGGAAGAGACCCAGTACTTC	CASSPLEETQYF